This T cell receptor beta chain was sequenced during a study of CD8 T cells in Susac syndrome. The CDR3 is 16 amino acids. The germline V gene encodes CDR1 SEHNR and CDR2 FQNEAQ (reference sequence). V trimming: 1 base; J trimming: 7 bases; junction bases outside the gene matches: 7. Random hexamers served to reverse transcribe roughly 0.5 to 1 ug RNA. TCRdb independently ran MiXCR on the immunoSEQ multiplex PCR reads; one entry per CDR3 protein. The table includes some 200,000 distinct CDR3 sequences, about 95% detected once. TCR beta from blood CD8+ and CD4+ T cells was sequenced. The sequence was collected from a human donor in good health. The V call is TRBV7-9, the J call TRBJ2-1, with 10 nucleotides matching TRBD2. Source material: CD4+ T cells from PBMCs. The CDR3 nucleotides are TGTGCCAGCAGCTTAGGTTCTAGCGGGAGATGGAATGAGCAGTTCTTC. It codes for CASSLGSSGRWNEQFF.